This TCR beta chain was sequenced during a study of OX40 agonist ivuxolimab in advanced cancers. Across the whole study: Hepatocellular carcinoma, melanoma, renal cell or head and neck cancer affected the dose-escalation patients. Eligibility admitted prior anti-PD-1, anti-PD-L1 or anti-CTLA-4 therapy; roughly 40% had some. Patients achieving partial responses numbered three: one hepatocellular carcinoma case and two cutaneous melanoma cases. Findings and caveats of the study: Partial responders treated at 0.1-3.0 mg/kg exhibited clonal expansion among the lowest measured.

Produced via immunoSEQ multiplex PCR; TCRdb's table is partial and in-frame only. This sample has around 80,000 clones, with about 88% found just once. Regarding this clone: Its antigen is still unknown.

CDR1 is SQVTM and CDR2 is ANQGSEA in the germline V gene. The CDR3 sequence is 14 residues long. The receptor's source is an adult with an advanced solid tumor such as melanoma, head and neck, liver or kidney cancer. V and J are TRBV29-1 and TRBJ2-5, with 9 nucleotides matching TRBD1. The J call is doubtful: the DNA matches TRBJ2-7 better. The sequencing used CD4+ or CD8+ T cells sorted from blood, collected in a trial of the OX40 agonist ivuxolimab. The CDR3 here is CSAWTGESSYEQYF. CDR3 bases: TGCAGCGCCTGGACAGGGGAAAGCTCCTACGAGCAGTACTTC.